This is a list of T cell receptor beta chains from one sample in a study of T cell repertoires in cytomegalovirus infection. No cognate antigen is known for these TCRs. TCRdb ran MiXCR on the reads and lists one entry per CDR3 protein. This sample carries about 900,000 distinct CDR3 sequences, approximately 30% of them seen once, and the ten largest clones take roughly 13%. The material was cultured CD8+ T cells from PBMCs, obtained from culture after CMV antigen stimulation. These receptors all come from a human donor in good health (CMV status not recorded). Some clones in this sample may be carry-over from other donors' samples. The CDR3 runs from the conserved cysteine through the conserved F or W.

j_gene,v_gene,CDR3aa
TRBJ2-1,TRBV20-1,CSARAWTRLLAGGWEQFF
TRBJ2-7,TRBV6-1,CASSVYEQYF
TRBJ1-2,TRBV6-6,CASSYTGGAGYGYTF
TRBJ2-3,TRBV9,CASSGNPLAGTSTDTQYF
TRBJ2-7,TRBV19,CASTPGPNYEQYF
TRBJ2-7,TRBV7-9,CASSLPGTGEYEQYF
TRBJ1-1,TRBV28,CASSPEGRGHPEAFF
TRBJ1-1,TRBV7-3,CASSLMAGGTEAFF
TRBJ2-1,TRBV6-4,CASSASSGGYNEQFF
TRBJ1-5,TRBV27,CASSLYTNQPQHF
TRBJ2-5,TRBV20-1,CSARGGQALLETQYF
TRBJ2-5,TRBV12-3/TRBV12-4,CASSFVGETQYF
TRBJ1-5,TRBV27,CASSPGYSNQPQHF
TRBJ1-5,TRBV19,CASSKGRDLEEPQHF
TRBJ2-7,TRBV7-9,CASSLGRTDPYEQYF
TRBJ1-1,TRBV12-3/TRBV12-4,CASTPLGPGTEAFF
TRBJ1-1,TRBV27,CASKARTGMAEAFF
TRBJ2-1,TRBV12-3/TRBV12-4,CASTHLGLTNEQFF
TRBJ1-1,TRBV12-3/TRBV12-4,CASSLRRDRGRTEAFF
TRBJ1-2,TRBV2,CASSDYREGDYGYTF
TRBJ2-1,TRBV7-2,CASSLDEDRSDNEQFF
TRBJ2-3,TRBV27,CASSSPGTVGTDTQYF